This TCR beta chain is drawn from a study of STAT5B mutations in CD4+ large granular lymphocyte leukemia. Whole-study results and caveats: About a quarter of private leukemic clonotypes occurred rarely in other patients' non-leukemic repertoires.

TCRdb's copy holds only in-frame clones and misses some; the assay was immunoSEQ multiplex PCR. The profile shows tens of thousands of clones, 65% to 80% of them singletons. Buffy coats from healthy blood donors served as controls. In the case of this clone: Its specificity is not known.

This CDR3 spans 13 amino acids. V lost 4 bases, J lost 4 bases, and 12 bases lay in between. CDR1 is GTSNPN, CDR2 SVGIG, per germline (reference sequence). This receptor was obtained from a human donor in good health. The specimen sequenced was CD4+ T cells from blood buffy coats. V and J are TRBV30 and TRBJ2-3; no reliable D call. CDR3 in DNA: TGTGCCTGGAACCCGTCACCAGCAGATACGCAGTATTTT. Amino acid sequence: CAWNPSPADTQYF.